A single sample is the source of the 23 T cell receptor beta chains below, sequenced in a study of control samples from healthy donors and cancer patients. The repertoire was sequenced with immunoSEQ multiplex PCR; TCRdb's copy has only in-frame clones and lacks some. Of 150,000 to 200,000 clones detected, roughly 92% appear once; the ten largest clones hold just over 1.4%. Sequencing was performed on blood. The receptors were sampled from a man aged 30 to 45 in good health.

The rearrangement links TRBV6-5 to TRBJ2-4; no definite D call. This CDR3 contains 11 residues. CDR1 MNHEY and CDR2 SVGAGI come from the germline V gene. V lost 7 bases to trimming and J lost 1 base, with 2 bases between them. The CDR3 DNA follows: TGTGCCAGCATGGCCAAAAACATTCAGTACTTC. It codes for CASMAKNIQYF.

The CDR3 reads CASSLDQTYYGYTF. Written as DNA, the CDR3 is TGTGCCAGCAGCTTAGATCAAACCTACTATGGCTACACCTTC. This chain links TRBV13 with TRBJ1-2; D gene uncertain. Trimming took 1 base from V and 3 from J, leaving 9 bases between them. Per germline, CDR1 PRHDT and CDR2 FYEKMQ (reference sequence). The CDR3 length is 14 residues.

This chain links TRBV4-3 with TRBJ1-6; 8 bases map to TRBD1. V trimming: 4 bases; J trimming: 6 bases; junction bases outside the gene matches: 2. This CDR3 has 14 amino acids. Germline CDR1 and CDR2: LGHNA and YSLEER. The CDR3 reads CASSPTGGNSPLHF. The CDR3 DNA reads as TGCGCCAGCAGCCCCACAGGGGGTAATTCACCCCTCCACTTT.

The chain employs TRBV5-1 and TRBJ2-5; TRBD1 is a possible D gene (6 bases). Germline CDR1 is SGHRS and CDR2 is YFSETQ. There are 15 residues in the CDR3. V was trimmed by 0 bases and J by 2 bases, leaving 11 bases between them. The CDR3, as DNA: TGCGCCAGCAGCTTGGGAGTGAGGGGGCAAGAGACCCAGTACTTC. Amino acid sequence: CASSLGVRGQETQYF. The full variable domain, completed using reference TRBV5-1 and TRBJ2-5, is KAGVTQTPRYLIKTRGQQVTLSCSPISGHRSVSWYQQTPGQGLQFLFEYFSETQRNKGNFPGRFSGRQFSNSRSEMNVSTLELGDSALYLCASSLGVRGQETQYFGPGTRLLVL.

The CDR3: CAWSGGGDEKLFF. DNA of the CDR3: TGTGCCTGGAGTGGAGGGGGGGATGAAAAACTGTTTTTT. The gene calls are TRBV30 and TRBJ1-4, with D tentatively TRBD1 (6 bases). CDR3 length equals 13 residues. V lost 1 base and J lost 6, with 9 bases in between. Germline values: CDR1 GTSNPN, CDR2 SVGIG (reference sequence).

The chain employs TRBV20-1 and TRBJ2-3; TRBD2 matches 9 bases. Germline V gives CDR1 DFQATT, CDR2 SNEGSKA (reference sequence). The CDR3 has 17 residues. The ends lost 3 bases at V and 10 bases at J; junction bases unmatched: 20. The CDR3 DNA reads TGCAGTGCTAGTAGGCCCCAAAGGCTAGCGGGAACCAGTGCGCAGTATTTT. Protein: CSASRPQRLAGTSAQYF.

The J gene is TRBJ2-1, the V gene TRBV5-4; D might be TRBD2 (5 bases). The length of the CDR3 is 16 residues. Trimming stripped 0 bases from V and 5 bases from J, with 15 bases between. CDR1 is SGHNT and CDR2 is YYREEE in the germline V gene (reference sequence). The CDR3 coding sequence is TGTGCCAGCAGCTTGGGGACTGCATCGCAACACAATGAGCAGTTCTTC. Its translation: CASSLGTASQHNEQFF.

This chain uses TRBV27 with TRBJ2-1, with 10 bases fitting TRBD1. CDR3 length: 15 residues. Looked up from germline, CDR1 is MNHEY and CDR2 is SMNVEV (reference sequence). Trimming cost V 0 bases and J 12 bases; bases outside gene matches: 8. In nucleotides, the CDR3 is TGTGCCAGCAGTTTATCGGTGTGGGGACAGGGGACGCAGTTCTTC. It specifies CASSLSVWGQGTQFF.

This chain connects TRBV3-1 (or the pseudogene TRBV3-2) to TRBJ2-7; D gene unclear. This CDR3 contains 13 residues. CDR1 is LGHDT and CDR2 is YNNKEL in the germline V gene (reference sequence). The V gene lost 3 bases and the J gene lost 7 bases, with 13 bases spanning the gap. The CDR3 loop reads CASSQMGSGEQYF. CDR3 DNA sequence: TGTGCCAGCAGCCAGATGGGATCCGGTGAGCAGTACTTC.

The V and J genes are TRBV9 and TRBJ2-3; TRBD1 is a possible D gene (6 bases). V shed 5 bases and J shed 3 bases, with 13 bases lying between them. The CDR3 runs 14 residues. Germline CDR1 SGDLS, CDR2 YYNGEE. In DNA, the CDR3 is TGTGCCAGCAGACAGGGAGATCTTACAGATACGCAGTATTTT. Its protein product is CASRQGDLTDTQYF.

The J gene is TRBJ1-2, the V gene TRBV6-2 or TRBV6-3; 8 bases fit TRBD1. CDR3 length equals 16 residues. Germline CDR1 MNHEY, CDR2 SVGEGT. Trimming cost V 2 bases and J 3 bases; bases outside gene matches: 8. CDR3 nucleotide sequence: TGTGCCAGCAGTTACAGAGGACAGGGCGCATACTATGGCTACACCTTC. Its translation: CASSYRGQGAYYGYTF.

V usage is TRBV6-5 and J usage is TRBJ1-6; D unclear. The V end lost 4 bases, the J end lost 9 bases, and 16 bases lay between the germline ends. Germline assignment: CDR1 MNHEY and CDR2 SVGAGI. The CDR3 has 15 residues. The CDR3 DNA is TGTGCCAGCAGTTCCGATACGGCGATCGGTTCACCCCTCCACTTT. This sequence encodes CASSSDTAIGSPLHF.

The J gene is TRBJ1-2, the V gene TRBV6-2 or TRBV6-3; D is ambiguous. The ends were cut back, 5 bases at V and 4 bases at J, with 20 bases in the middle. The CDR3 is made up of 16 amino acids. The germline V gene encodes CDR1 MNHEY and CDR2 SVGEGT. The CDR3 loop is CASSTRLDNSAYGYTF. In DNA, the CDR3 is TGTGCCAGCAGTACCCGCCTCGACAATAGCGCCTATGGCTACACCTTC.

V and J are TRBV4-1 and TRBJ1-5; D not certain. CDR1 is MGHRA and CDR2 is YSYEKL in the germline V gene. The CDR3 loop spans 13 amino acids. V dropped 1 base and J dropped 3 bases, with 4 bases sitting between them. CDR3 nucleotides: TGCGCCAGCAGCCAAGGACTCAATCAGCCCCAGCATTTT. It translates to CASSQGLNQPQHF.

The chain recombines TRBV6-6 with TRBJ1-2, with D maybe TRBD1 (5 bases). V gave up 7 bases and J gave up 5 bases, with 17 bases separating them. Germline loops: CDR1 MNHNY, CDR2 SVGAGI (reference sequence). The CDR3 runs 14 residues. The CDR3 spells CASKLSEGIYGYTF. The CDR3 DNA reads TGTGCCAGCAAGCTAAGTGAGGGGATTTATGGCTACACCTTC.

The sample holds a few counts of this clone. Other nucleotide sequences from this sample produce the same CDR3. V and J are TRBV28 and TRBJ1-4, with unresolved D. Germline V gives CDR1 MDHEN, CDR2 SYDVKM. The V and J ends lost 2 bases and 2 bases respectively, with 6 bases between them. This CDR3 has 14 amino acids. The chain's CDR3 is CASSLPATNEKLFF. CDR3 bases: TGTGCCAGCAGTTTACCAGCTACTAATGAAAAACTGTTTTTT.

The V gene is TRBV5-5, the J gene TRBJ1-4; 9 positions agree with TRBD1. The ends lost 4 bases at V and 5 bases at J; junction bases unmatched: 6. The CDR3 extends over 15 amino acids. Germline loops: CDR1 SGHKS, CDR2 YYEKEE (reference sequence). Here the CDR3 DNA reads TGTGCCAGCAGCGGCCACGACAGGGGGAATGAAAAACTGTTTTTT. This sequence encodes CASSGHDRGNEKLFF.

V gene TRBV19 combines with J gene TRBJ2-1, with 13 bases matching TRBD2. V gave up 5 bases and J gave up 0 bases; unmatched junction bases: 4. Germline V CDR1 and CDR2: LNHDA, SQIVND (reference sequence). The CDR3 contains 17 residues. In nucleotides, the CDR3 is TGTGCCAGTAGTGCGACTAGCGGGGGGTTCTCCTACAATGAGCAGTTCTTC. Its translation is CASSATSGGFSYNEQFF.

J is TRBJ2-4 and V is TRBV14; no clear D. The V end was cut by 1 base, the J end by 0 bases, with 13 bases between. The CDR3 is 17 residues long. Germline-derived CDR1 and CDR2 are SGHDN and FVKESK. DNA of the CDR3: TGTGCCAGCAGCCAAGTCGGTAAAGACTCAGCCAAAAACATTCAGTACTTC. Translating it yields CASSQVGKDSAKNIQYF.

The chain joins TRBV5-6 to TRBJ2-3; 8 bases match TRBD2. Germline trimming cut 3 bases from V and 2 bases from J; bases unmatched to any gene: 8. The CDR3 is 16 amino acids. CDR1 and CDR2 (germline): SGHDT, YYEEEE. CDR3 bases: TGTGCCAGCAGCTGGCCCTTAGCGGGGCACACAGATACGCAGTATTTT. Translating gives CASSWPLAGHTDTQYF.

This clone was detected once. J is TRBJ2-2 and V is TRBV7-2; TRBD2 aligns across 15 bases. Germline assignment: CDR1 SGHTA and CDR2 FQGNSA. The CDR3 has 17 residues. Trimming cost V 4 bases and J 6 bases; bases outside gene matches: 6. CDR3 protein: CASSSRTSGGEAGELFF. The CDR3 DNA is TGTGCCAGCAGCTCACGGACTAGCGGGGGGGAGGCCGGGGAGCTGTTTTTT.

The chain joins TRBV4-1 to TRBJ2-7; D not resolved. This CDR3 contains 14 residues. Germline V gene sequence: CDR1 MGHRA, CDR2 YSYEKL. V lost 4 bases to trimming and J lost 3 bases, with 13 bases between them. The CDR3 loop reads CASSLGPGDYEQYF. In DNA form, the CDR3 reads TGCGCCAGCAGCCTGGGCCCTGGAGACTACGAGCAGTACTTC.

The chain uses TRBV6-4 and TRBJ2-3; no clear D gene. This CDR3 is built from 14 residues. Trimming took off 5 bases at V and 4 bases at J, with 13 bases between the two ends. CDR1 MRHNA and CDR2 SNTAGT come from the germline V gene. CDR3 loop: CASSPGGLADTQYF. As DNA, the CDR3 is TGTGCCAGCAGTCCGGGCGGTCTTGCAGATACGCAGTATTTT.